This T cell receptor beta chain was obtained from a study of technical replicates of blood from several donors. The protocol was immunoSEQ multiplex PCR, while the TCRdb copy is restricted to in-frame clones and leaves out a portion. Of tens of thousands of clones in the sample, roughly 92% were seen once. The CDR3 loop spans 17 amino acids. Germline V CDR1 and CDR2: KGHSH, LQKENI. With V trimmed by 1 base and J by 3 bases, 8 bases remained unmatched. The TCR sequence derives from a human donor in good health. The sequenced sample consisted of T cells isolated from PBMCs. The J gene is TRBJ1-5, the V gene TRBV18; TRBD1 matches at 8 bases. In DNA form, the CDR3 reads TGTGCCAGCTCACCACGACAATCGGACAGGGTCAATCAGCCCCAGCATTTT. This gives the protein CASSPRQSDRVNQPQHF.